This TCR beta chain was recovered during a study of blood T cells in healthy people across ages (dated by TCRdb to the mid-2010s). Background on the whole study: Template switching captured roughly one uniquely barcoded TCR beta cDNA molecule per two T cells in model experiments. The donors were divided into four age groups: young (average around 16 years), middle-aged (about 39), aged (approximately 62) and long-lived (roughly 88). Age-related changes in TCR beta repertoire diversity were measured in the study by deep sequencing normalized with unique cDNA molecular identifiers. To avoid experimental bias, donors of different ages were randomly spread across the sequencing lanes. Two additional independent replicas of 1 million unique cDNA reads from the same blood draw were analyzed for two donors (one aged 18 to 30 and one aged 80 or older). Study-level results and caveats: As age increased, observed TCR beta diversity per million T cells dropped in a roughly linear way, and a significant reduction was already evident by age 40. Compared with the aged group, the long-lived group had more naive CD4+ T cells, fewer expanded clones and increased TCR diversity, suggesting age selection. Because donor CMV infection status was unknown, age-related changes in expanded clonotypes were potentially confounded. Total diversity estimates from one million sequenced T cells were considered lower bounds and underestimates. Bulk unsorted PBMC profiling prevented conclusive comparison of naive and antigen-experienced compartments. The percentage of naive T cells measured by flow cytometry correlated strongly with observed TCR beta diversity.

Libraries were prepared through 5' RACE. Data came from an Illumina HiSeq 2500. A second PCR of roughly 7 to 12 cycles was run with a J-beta primer mix and a sample-barcoded 5' primer. A unique molecular identifier was introduced onto each TCR beta cDNA molecule by a template-switch 5' adaptor carrying 12 random nucleotides. Each sample yielded at least 2.5 million CDR3-containing paired-end reads. First-strand cDNA was synthesized from all RNA with the Mint cDNA synthesis kit, primed by a TRBC-specific oligonucleotide. Following uracil-DNA glycosylase treatment, a first 18-cycle PCR with universal primers M1SS and BC2_uni_R was performed on all cDNA. For the original study's pipeline: Each sample was normalized by randomly selecting 1 million high-quality reads, each carrying a distinct molecular identifier. Instead of being binned into consensus sequences, reads with shared molecular identifiers were discarded. MiTCR, with a Q25 quality threshold and the strictest error-elimination algorithm, was used for CDR3 identification, clonotype clustering and error correction. A nonparametric unseen species model with Euler transformation was used to estimate lower-bound total TCR beta diversity. TCRdb cleaned the public reads at Q25 with fastp, built clones with MiXCR and kept in-frame beta chains. Here each entry gathers all rows of one CDR3 protein and keeps the most common genes and DNA. TCRdb's processing, not the authors', yielded these V and J calls. The sample table holds about 1.5 million distinct CDR3 sequences, of which about 45% were seen once. The top ten hold under 5% of the sample.

Turning to this clonotype: The specificity of this receptor is unknown. There are no base qualities to consult, and no much larger clone falls within one base.

The CDR3 spans 15 residues, from the cysteine through the phenylalanine. The CDR3 DNA has 45 bases and is translated from base 1. A distance of 15 bases separates the germline ends of V and J, which lose 6 bases and 1 base respectively. Sequences SGHTA (CDR1) and FQGNSA (CDR2) are obtained from the germline V gene. Donors were around 37 systemically healthy Caucasian individuals from Russia aged roughly 6 to 90 years. About 9.1 milliliters of peripheral blood were collected from each donor into EDTA-treated Vacutainer tubes. Ficoll-Paque density-gradient centrifugation was used to isolate PBMCs, with at least 6.5 million per sample. Trizol reagent was used to extract total RNA from the PBMCs, yielding at least 5 micrograms per sample. Naive CD45RAhigh/CD27high T cell percentages were measured by flow cytometry on a PBMC aliquot from every donor.

The sequence derives from a woman aged 18-30 years in good health. The sample taken for sequencing was blood. This sequence uses TRBV7-2 and TRBJ1-2; the D segment could be TRBD1, given 5 matching bases. The nucleotide sequence is given as TGTGCCAGCAGTGAGAGGACGGGGGGTAACTATGGCTACACCTTC. Its protein product is CASSERTGGNYGYTF.